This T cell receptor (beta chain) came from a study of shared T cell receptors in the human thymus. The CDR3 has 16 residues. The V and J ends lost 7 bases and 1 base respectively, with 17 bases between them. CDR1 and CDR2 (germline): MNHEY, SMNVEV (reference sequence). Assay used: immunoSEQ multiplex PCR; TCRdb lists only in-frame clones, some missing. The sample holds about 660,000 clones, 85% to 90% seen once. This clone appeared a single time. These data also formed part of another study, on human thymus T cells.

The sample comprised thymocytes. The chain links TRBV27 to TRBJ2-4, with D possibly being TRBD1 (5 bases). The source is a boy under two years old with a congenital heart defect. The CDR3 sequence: CASTTAGRGAKNIQYF. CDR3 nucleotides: TGTGCCAGCACTACTGCAGGGCGAGGCGCCAAAAACATTCAGTACTTC.